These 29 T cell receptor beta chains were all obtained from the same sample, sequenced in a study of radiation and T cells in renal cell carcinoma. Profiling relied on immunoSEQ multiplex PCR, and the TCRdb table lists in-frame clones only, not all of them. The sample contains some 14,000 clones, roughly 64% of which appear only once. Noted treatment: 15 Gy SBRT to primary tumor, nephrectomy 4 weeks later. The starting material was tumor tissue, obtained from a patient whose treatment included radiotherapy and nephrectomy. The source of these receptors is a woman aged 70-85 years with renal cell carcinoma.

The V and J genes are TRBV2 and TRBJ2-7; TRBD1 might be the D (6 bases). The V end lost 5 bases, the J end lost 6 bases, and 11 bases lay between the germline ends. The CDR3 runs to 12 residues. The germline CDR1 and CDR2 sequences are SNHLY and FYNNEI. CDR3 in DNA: TGTGCCAGCAGTTTACAGGGCGCCGAGCAGTACTTC. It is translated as CASSLQGAEQYF.

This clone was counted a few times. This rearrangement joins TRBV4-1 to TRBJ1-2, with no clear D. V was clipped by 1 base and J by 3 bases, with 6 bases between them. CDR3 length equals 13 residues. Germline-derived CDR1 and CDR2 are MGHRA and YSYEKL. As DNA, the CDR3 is TGCGCCAGCAGCCAAGCACAGTACTATGGCTACACCTTC. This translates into CASSQAQYYGYTF.

CDR3 nucleotides: TGTGCCAGTTGGGACACACTCTATAATTCACCCCTCCACTTT. Its translation: CASWDTLYNSPLHF. V and J are TRBV19 and TRBJ1-6; tentatively, D is TRBD1 (6 bases). Deletions cut 8 bases from V and 3 bases from J, with 11 bases between. Germline V CDR1 and CDR2: LNHDA, SQIVND (reference sequence). The CDR3 extends over 14 amino acids.

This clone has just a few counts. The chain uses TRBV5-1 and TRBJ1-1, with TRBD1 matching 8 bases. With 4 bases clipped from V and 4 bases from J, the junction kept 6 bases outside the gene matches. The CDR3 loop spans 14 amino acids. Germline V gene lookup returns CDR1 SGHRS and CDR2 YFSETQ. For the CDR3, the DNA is TGCGCCAGCAGCGTGGACAGGGAGGGCACTGAAGCTTTCTTT. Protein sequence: CASSVDREGTEAFF.

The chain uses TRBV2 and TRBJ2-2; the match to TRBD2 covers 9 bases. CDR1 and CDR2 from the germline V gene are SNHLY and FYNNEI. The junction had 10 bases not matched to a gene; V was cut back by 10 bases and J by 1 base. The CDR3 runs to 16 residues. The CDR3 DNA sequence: TGTGCCACCACGGCCTGGCGGGGGGGGAACACCGGGGAGCTGTTTTTT. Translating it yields CATTAWRGGNTGELFF.

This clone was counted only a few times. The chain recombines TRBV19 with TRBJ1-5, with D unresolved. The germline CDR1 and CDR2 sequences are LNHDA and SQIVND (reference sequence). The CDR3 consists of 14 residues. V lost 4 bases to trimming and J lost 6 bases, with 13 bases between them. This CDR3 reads CASSNLLQAQPQHF. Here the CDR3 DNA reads TGTGCCAGTAGTAATCTTCTTCAGGCTCAGCCCCAGCATTTT.

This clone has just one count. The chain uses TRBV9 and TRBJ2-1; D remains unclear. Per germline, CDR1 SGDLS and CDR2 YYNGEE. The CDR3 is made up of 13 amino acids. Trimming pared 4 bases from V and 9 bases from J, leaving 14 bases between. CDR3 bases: TGTGCCAGCAGCTCCCCTCAGATGGGTGAGCAGTTCTTC. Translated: CASSSPQMGEQFF.

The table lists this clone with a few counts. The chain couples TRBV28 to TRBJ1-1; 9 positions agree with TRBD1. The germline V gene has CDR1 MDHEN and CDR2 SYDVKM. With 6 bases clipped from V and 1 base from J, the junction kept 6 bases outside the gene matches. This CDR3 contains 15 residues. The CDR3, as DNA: TGTGCCAGCAGCCTGGACAGGGGAGGGAACACTGAAGCTTTCTTT. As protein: CASSLDRGGNTEAFF.

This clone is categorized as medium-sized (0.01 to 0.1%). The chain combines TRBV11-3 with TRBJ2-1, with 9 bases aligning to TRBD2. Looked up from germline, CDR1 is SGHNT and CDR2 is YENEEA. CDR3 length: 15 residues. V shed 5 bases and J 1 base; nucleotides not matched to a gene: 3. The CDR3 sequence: CASSPAGGSYNEQFF. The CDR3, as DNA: TGTGCCAGCAGCCCGGCGGGGGGGTCCTACAATGAGCAGTTCTTC.

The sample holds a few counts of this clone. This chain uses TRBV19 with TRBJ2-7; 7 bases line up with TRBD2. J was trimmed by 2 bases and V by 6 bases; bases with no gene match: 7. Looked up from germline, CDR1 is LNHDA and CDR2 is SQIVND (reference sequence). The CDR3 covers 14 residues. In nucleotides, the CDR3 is TGTGCCAGTAGCGACCCCGGACTAGCCTACGAGCAGTACTTC. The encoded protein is CASSDPGLAYEQYF.

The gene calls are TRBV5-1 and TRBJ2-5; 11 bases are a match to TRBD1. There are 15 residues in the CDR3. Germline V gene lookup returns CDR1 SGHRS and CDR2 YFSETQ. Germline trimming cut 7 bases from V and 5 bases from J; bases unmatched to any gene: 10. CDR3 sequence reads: CASRTGGSIGETQYF. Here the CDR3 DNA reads TGCGCCAGCCGGACAGGGGGCTCAATCGGGGAGACCCAGTACTTC.

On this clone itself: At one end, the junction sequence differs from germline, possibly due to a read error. CDR3 residues: CASSVGWPSYEQYF. For the CDR3, the DNA is TGCGCCAGCAGTGTCGGGTGGCCGAGCTACGAGCAGTACTTC. This rearrangement joins TRBV10-3 to TRBJ2-7, with unresolved D. The germline V gene has CDR1 ENHRY and CDR2 SYGVKD. There are 14 residues in the CDR3.

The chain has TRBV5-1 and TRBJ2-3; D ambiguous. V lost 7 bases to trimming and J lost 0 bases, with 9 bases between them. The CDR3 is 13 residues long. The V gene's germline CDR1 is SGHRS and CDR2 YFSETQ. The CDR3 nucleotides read TGCGCCAGCCGTACCTCTAGCACAGATACGCAGTATTTT. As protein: CASRTSSTDTQYF.

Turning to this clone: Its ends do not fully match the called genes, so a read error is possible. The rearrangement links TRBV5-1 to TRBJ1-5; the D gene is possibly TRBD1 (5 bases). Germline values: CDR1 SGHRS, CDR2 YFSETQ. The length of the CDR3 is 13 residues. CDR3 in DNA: TGCGCCAGCAGTTTGGACATCAATCAGCCCCAGCATTTT. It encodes CASSLDINQPQHF.

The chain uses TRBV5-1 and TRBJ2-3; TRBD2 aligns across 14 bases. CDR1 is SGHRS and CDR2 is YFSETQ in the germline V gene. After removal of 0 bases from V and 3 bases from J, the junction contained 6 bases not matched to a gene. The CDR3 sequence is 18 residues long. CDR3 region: CASSLGAGLAGGTDTQYF. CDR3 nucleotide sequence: TGCGCCAGCAGCTTGGGGGCCGGACTAGCGGGAGGAACAGATACGCAGTATTTT. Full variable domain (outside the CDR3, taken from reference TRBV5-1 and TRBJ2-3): KAGVTQTPRYLIKTRGQQVTLSCSPISGHRSVSWYQQTPGQGLQFLFEYFSETQRNKGNFPGRFSGRQFSNSRSEMNVSTLELGDSALYLCASSLGAGLAGGTDTQYFGPGTRLTVL.

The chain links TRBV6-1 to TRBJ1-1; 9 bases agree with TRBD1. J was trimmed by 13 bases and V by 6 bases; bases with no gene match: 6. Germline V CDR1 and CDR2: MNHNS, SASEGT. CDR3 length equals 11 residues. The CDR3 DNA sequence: TGTGCCAGCAGGAGGGACAGGGTTGGTTTCTTT. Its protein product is CASRRDRVGFF.

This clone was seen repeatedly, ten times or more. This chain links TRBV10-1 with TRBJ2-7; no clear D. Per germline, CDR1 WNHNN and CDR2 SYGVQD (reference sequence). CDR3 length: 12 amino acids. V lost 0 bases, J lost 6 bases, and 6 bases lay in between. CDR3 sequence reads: CASSESSFEQYF. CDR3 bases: TGCGCCAGCAGTGAGTCGAGTTTCGAGCAGTACTTC.

The CDR3 nucleotides read TGTGCCAGCAGCTTAGGGGCGGCCACAGATACGCAGTATTTT. Protein sequence: CASSLGAATDTQYF. The chain uses TRBV11-2 and TRBJ2-3; no definite D call. Trimming took 1 base from V and 2 from J, leaving 7 bases between them. The CDR3 has 14 amino acids. CDR1 is SGHAT and CDR2 is FQNNGV in the germline V gene.

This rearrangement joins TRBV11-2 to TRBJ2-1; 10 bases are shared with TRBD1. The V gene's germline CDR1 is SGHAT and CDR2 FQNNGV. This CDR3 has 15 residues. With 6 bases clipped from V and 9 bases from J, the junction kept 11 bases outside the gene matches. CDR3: CASRRPGQGSSEQFF. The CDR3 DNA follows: TGTGCCAGCAGGCGACCGGGACAGGGGTCGAGTGAGCAGTTCTTC.

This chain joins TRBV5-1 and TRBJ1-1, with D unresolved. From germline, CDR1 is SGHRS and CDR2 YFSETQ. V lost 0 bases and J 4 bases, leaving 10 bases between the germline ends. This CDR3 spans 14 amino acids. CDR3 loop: CASSLDSLGTEAFF. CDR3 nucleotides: TGCGCCAGCAGCTTGGACTCCCTGGGCACTGAAGCTTTCTTT.

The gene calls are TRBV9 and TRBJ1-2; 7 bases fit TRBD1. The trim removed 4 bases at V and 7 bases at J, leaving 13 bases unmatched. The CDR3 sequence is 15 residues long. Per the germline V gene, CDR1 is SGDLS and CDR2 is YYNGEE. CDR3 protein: CASSTLDRSFGGYTF. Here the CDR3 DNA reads TGTGCCAGCAGCACTCTGGACAGGTCCTTCGGTGGCTACACCTTC. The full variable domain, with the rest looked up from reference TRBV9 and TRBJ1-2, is DSGVTQTPKHLITATGQRVTLRCSPRSGDLSVYWYQQSLDQGLQFLIQYYNGEERAKGNILERFSAQQFPDLHSELNLSSLELGDSALYFCASSTLDRSFGGYTFGSGTRLTVV.

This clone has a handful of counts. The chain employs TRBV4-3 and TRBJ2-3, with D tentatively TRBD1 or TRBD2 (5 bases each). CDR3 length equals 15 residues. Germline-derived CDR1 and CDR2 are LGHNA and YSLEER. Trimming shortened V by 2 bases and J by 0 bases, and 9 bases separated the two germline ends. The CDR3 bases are TGCGCCAGCAGCCAATACGGGGCTAGCACAGATACGCAGTATTTT. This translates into CASSQYGASTDTQYF.

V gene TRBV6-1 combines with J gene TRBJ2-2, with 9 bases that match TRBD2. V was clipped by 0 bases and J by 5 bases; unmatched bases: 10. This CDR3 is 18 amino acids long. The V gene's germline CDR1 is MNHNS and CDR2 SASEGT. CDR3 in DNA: TGTGCCAGCAGTGAAGCCTCCCCGGGACTAGCAGGTACCGGGGAGCTGTTTTTT. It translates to CASSEASPGLAGTGELFF.

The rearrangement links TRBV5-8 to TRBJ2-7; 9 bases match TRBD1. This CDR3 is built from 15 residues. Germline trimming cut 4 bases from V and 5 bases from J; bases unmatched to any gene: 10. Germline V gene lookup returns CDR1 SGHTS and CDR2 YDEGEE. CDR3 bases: TGTGCCAGCAGCCCCAGGGGACAGGGTTTCGACGAGCAGTACTTC. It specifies CASSPRGQGFDEQYF.

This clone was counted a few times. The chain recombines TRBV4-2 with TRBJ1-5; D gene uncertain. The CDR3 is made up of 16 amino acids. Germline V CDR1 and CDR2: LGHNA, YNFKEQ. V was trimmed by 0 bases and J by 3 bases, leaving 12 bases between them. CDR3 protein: CASSQDPEGTNQPQHF. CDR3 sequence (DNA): TGTGCCAGCAGCCAAGATCCCGAGGGCACCAATCAGCCCCAGCATTTT.

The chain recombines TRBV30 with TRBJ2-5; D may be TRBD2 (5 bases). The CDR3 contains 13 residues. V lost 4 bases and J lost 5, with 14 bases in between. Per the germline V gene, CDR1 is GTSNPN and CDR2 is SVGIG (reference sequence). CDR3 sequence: CAWTRQRGETQYF. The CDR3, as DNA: TGTGCCTGGACGAGGCAGAGAGGGGAGACCCAGTACTTC.

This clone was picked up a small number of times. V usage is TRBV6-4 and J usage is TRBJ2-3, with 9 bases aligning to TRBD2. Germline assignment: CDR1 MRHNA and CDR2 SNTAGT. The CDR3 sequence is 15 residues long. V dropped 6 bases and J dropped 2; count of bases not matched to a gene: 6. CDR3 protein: CASRPLAGHTDTQYF. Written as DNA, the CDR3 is TGTGCCAGCAGACCCCTAGCGGGGCACACAGATACGCAGTATTTT.

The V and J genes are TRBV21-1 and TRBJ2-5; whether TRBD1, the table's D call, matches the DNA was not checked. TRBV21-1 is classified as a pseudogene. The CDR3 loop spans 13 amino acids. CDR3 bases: TGTGCCAGCTCACAGGGGACCCAAGAGACCCAGTACTTC. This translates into CASSQGTQETQYF.

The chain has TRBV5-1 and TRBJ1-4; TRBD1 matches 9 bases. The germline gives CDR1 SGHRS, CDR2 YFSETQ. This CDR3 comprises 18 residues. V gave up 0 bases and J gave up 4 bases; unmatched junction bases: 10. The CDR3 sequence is CASSLGGQGRLGNEKLFF. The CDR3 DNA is TGCGCCAGCAGCTTGGGAGGACAGGGGCGGTTAGGTAATGAAAAACTGTTTTTT. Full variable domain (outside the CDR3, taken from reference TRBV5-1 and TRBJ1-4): KAGVTQTPRYLIKTRGQQVTLSCSPISGHRSVSWYQQTPGQGLQFLFEYFSETQRNKGNFPGRFSGRQFSNSRSEMNVSTLELGDSALYLCASSLGGQGRLGNEKLFFGSGTQLSVL.